This entry lists 17 T cell receptor beta chains sequenced from one sample in a study of T cell repertoires in aging, cancer and after chemotherapy (dated by TCRdb to the late 2010s). Instead of sorted cells or RNA, genomic DNA extracted from peripheral blood served as the source for amplifying TCR beta rearrangements. The data were produced on an Illumina MiSeq. Using a mixed TRB-A/B primer pool, multiplex touch-down PCR amplified rearranged TRB sequences covering the V, D and J segments. Clones were called with MiXCR by TCRdb after fastp trimmed the public reads at Q25, and only in-frame beta chains were retained. Rows are combined by CDR3 protein, so each entry shows the most common genes and DNA. The sample data list 4,900 or so distinct CDR3 sequences, and 35% to 60% of these were observed just once. The ten biggest clones cover approximately 28% of the sample. Sequencing used blood. These receptor sequences come from a human donor in good health.

This clonotype was detected a few times. The V and J genes are TRBV5-4 and TRBJ2-3; 14 bases match TRBD2. V gave up 3 bases and J gave up 4 bases; unmatched junction bases: 7. From germline, CDR1 is SGHNT and CDR2 YYREEE (reference sequence). The length of the CDR3 is 17 residues. For the CDR3, the DNA is TGTGCCAGCAGCTCCGGGACTAGCGGGAGTATCCCAGATACGCAGTATTTT. This translates into CASSSGTSGSIPDTQYF.

The chain combines TRBV5-4 with TRBJ1-5, with D possibly being TRBD1 (6 bases). Deletions cut 0 bases from V and 11 bases from J, with 12 bases between. The CDR3 sequence is 13 residues long. Germline assignment: CDR1 SGHNT and CDR2 YYREEE (reference sequence). The CDR3 here is CASSLGQVGAQHF. CDR3 bases: TGTGCCAGCAGCTTGGGACAGGTAGGGGCCCAGCATTTT.

The chain combines TRBV5-1 with TRBJ2-7, with 7 bases fitting TRBD1. Trimming cost V 5 bases and J 4 bases; bases outside gene matches: 12. CDR1 is SGHRS, CDR2 YFSETQ, per germline. The CDR3 contains 15 residues. The CDR3 protein is CASRFVPGQPYEQYF. DNA of the CDR3: TGCGCCAGCAGATTTGTACCGGGACAGCCTTACGAGCAGTACTTC.

In its sample, this clonotype was seen a few times. The chain couples TRBV6-1 to TRBJ2-5, with 8 bases aligning to TRBD1. With V trimmed by 11 bases and J by 1 base, 6 bases remained unmatched. The CDR3 contains 13 residues. From germline, CDR1 is MNHNS and CDR2 SASEGT. The DNA of the CDR3 is TGTGCCTTACTAGACAGGGGCCAAGAGACCCAGTACTTC. Amino acids: CALLDRGQETQYF.

In this sample, this clonotype turned up once. The chain combines TRBV5-6 with TRBJ2-2; D ambiguous. Trimming cost V 4 bases and J 0 bases, with 13 bases left between them. This CDR3 has 16 residues. CDR1 and CDR2 (germline): SGHDT, YYEEEE. CDR3 DNA: TGTGCCAGCAGCCCCGGGTTAGGGACGAACACCGGGGAGCTGTTTTTT. It encodes CASSPGLGTNTGELFF.

There are a few counts of this clonotype. The chain couples TRBV5-4 to TRBJ1-6, with TRBD1 identical over 8 bases. The CDR3 runs 15 residues. Germline values: CDR1 SGHNT, CDR2 YYREEE (reference sequence). Germline trimming cut 4 bases from V and 7 bases from J; bases unmatched to any gene: 7. The chain's CDR3 is CASSARTGPNSPLHF. DNA for the CDR3: TGTGCCAGCAGCGCACGGACAGGGCCAAATTCACCCCTCCACTTT.

This chain's CDR3 is CASSLINLGAYYGYTF. CDR3 nucleotide sequence: TGTGCCAGCAGCTTAATAAATCTGGGGGCCTACTATGGCTACACCTTC. This chain connects TRBV5-4 to TRBJ1-2, with D possibly matching TRBD1 (6 bases). There are 16 residues in the CDR3. V lost 2 bases and J 3 bases, leaving 17 bases between the germline ends. Germline V CDR1 and CDR2: SGHNT, YYREEE (reference sequence).

The J gene is TRBJ1-2, the V gene TRBV7-9; D not resolved. CDR1 is SEHNR, CDR2 FQNEAQ, per germline (reference sequence). V shed 1 base and J shed 7 bases, with 16 bases lying between them. This CDR3 region has 15 residues. CDR3 DNA sequence: TGTGCCAGCAGCTTAGGACTCGGGGATGCGTCTGGCTACACCTTC. Its protein is CASSLGLGDASGYTF.

This clonotype was observed a handful of times. The J gene is TRBJ2-7, the V gene TRBV5-4; D perhaps matches TRBD2 (5 bases). The CDR3 extends over 12 amino acids. The germline gives CDR1 SGHNT, CDR2 YYREEE (reference sequence). Trimming stripped 4 bases from V and 10 bases from J, with 15 bases between. CDR3 sequence (DNA): TGTGCCAGCAGCCCGGACTGGTCCCTACAGTACTTC. It translates to CASSPDWSLQYF. Drawing the rest from reference TRBV5-4 and TRBJ2-7, the complete variable domain is ETGVTQSPTHLIKTRGQQVTLRCSSQSGHNTVSWYQQALGQGPQFIFQYYREEENGRGNFPPRFSGLQFPNYSSELNVNALELDDSALYLCASSPDWSLQYFGPGTRLTVT.

The chain joins TRBV5-4 to TRBJ2-5; the D is unclear. Per germline, CDR1 SGHNT and CDR2 YYREEE (reference sequence). The length of the CDR3 is 15 residues. V shed 4 bases and J shed 0 bases, with 13 bases lying between them. The CDR3 loop is CASSVDFGNQETQYF. The CDR3 DNA reads TGTGCCAGCAGCGTAGACTTTGGGAACCAAGAGACCCAGTACTTC.

The chain joins TRBV27 to TRBJ1-6; TRBD1 might be the D (5 bases). CDR3 length equals 15 residues. V was shortened by 3 bases and J by 10 bases, with 16 bases between the two germline ends. CDR1 MNHEY and CDR2 SMNVEV come from the germline V gene (reference sequence). DNA for the CDR3: TGTGCCAGCAGTTTCCAGGGACGCGTTGGATCACCCCTCCACTTT. This codes for CASSFQGRVGSPLHF.

This clonotype was found a few times. This rearrangement joins TRBV15 to TRBJ2-3, with D unresolved. Germline V gene data show CDR1 as LNHNV and CDR2 as YYDKDF (reference sequence). This CDR3 spans 18 amino acids. Trimming removed 3 bases at V and 1 base at J, with 20 bases between. As DNA, the CDR3 is TGTGCCACCAGCAGCCCAATTTGGGGTGGACGGGGCACAGATACGCAGTATTTT. Protein: CATSSPIWGGRGTDTQYF.

This chain connects TRBV6-5 to TRBJ2-5; D is unclear. The CDR3 totals 16 residues. Trimming removed 6 bases at V and 4 bases at J, with 21 bases between. The germline CDR1 and CDR2 sequences are MNHEY and SVGAGI. The chain's CDR3 is CASSLYGISASETQYF. The CDR3 DNA reads TGTGCCAGCAGCCTCTATGGGATCAGTGCCTCAGAGACCCAGTACTTC.

This clonotype was seen more than once but under ten times. The CDR3 spells CASSPRTGNSGANVLTF. CDR3 bases: TGTGCCAGCTCACCTAGGACGGGAAACTCTGGGGCCAACGTCCTGACTTTC. The genes are TRBV18 and TRBJ2-6, with a weak D call TRBD2 (5 bases). The CDR3 spans 17 residues. The ends were cut back, 3 bases at V and 0 bases at J, with 12 bases in the middle. CDR1 is KGHSH, CDR2 LQKENI, per germline.

The V call is TRBV30, the J call TRBJ1-5, with TRBD1 as a possible D gene (6 bases). CDR1 and CDR2 from the germline V gene are GTSNPN and SVGIG (reference sequence). The germline V and J ends were trimmed by 0 bases and 2 bases, with 14 bases remaining between them. This CDR3 has 16 residues. CDR3: CAWSVRGGSGNQPQHF. The CDR3 bases are TGTGCCTGGAGTGTTAGGGGGGGTAGCGGCAATCAGCCCCAGCATTTT.

This clonotype was counted only a few times. The rearrangement links TRBV19 to TRBJ2-5; TRBD1 is a possible D gene (6 bases). V lost 3 bases and J 1 base, leaving 9 bases between the germline ends. CDR1 is LNHDA, CDR2 SQIVND, per germline (reference sequence). The CDR3 runs 14 residues. The CDR3 nucleotides are TGTGCCAGTAGTATGGACAGATCCCAAGAGACCCAGTACTTC. The encoded protein is CASSMDRSQETQYF.

This clonotype has more than one count but fewer than ten. The chain combines TRBV6-5 with TRBJ2-5, with 12 bases identical to TRBD2. J gave up 5 bases and V 8 bases, and 12 bases lay outside the gene matches. Germline values: CDR1 MNHEY, CDR2 SVGAGI. The CDR3 spans 16 residues. The CDR3 loop is CASSLSGTSGSETQYF. The CDR3 nucleotides read TGTGCCAGCTCATTATCCGGGACTAGCGGGTCGGAGACCCAGTACTTC.